The source of this T cell receptor beta chain is a study of PD-1 blockade in classical Hodgkin lymphoma. Points from the study as a whole: The study found that TCR diversity rose significantly by C4D1 in CD4+ but not CD8+ cells.

In every patient, relapse followed autologous stem cell transplantation, while exposure to brentuximab vedotin differed. Magnetic negative selection, applied to thawed PBMCs, was used to isolate the CD8+ T cells. Some clones are missing from TCRdb's copy, which holds only in-frame ones; the method was immunoSEQ multiplex PCR. The table has 10,000 to 15,000 clones, more than 65% seen once. Remarks on this clone: No antigen is known for it.

The origin of this receptor is a human donor with classical Hodgkin lymphoma. The sample consisted of CD8+ T cells from blood, taken at baseline.

CDR3 residues: CASSYSTGSTEAFF. As DNA, the CDR3 is TGTGCCAGCAGTTACTCGACAGGGAGCACTGAAGCTTTCTTT. This sequence joins TRBV6-5 and TRBJ1-1; 7 nucleotides match TRBD1. The CDR3 is 14 amino acids. Germline values: CDR1 MNHEY, CDR2 SVGAGI. The V gene end was trimmed by 0 bases and the J gene end by 4 bases; junction bases not matched to a gene: 2.